Listed here is a single TCR beta chain. Its cognate antigen is unknown. Germline-derived CDR1 and CDR2 are SNHLY and FYNNEI. The V and J ends lost 3 bases and 8 bases, in that order; junction bases with no gene match: 10. The CDR3 totals 16 residues. TCRdb recomputed calls from the RT-PCR reads with MiXCR, one row per CDR3 protein. The sample yields over 450,000 distinct CDR3 sequences, 10% to 15% seen once. This sample stems from a study of response to subunit inactivated influenza vaccine. Findings of the study overall: Authors suggested seasonal influenza vaccinations each recruit few new T cells.

The specimen comprised PBMCs from blood, sampled more than 35 days after vaccination. The clonotype comes from a man between 45 and 60 years old who received an inactivated influenza vaccine. The gene calls are TRBV2 and TRBJ2-1; 10 bases map to TRBD2. The CDR3 coding sequence is TGTGCCAGCAGTGACATGGGGCTAGCGGGGGAGGATGAGCAGTTCTTC. It specifies CASSDMGLAGEDEQFF.